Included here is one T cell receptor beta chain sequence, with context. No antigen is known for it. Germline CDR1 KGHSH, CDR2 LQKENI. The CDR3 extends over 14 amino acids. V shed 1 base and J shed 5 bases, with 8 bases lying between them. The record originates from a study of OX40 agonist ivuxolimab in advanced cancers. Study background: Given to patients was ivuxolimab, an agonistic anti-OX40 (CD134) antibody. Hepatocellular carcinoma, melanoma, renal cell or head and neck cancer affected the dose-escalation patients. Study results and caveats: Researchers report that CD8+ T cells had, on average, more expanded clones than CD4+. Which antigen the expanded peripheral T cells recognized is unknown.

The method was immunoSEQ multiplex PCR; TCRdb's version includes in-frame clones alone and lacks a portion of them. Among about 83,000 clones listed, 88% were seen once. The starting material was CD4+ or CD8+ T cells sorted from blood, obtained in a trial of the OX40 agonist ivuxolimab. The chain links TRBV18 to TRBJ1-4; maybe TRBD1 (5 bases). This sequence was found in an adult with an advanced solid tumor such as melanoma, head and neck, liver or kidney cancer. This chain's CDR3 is CASSPRQSNEKLFF. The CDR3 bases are TGTGCCAGCTCACCACGACAGAGCAATGAAAAACTGTTTTTT.